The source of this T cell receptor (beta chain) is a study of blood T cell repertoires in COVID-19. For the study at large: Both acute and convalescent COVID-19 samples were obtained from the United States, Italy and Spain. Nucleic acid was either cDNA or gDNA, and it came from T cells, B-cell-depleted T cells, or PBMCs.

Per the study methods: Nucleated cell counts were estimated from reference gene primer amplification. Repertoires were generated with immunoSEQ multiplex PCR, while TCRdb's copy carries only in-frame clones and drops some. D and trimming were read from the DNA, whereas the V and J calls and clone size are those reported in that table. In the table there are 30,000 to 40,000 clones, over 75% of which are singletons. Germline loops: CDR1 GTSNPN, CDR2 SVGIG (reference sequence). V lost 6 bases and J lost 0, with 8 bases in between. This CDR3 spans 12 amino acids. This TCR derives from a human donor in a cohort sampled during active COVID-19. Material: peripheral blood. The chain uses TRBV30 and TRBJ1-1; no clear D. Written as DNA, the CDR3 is TGTGCCTGTAGAAGATTGAACACTGAAGCTTTCTTT. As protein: CACRRLNTEAFF.